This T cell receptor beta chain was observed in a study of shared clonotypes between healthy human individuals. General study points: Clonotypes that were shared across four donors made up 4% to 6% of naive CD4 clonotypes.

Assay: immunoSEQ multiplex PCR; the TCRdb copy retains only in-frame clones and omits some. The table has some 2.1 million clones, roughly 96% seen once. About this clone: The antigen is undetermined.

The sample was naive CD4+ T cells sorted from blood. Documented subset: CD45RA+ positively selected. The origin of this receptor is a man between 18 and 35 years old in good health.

The CDR3 loop reads CASTGLTGNTIYF. CDR3 bases: TGTGCCAGCACGGGACTAACTGGAAACACCATATATTTT. The rearrangement uses TRBV5-6 and TRBJ1-3; the D gene is possibly TRBD1 (5 bases). This CDR3 comprises 13 residues. Germline CDR1 and CDR2: SGHDT and YYEEEE. V was trimmed by 6 bases and J by 2 bases, leaving 9 bases between them.